These T cell receptor beta chains were read from a single sample in a study of blood T cell repertoires in COVID-19. Assay used: immunoSEQ multiplex PCR; TCRdb lists only in-frame clones, some missing. The sample has about 210,000 clones; roughly four fifths are singletons. Input material: peripheral blood. Receptor source: a woman aged 40 to 50 with acute or convalescent COVID-19. The CDR3 runs from the conserved cysteine through the conserved F or W. D genes are given only for firm matches. Size is omitted from some rows. Given values are once, few, many or a class for expanded clones.

J | D | V | size | CDR3 | DNA
TRBJ2-1 | TRBD2 | TRBV4-2 | . | CASSDYSGGNEQFF | TGTGCCAGCAGCGACTATAGCGGGGGTAATGAGCAGTTCTTC
TRBJ1-1 | . | TRBV5-4 | . | CASSLGGQGTNTEAFF | TGTGCCAGCAGCTTGGGGGGGCAGGGGACCAACACTGAAGCTTTCTTT
TRBJ1-2 | TRBD1 | TRBV13 | . | CASSLGRPGGDGYTF | TGTGCCAGCAGCTTAGGCCGGCCAGGGGGCGACGGCTACACCTTC
TRBJ2-3 | . | TRBV18 | . | CASSTPSTDTQYF | TGTGCCAGCTCAACTCCTAGCACAGATACGCAGTATTTT
TRBJ1-1 | . | TRBV6-5 | . | CASRQGIPTEAFF | TGTGCCAGCAGACAGGGAATTCCCACTGAAGCTTTCTTT
TRBJ1-4 | . | TRBV19 | few | CASSFWTSTSNEKLFF | TGTGCCAGTAGTTTTTGGACATCGACTTCTAATGAAAAACTGTTTTTT
TRBJ1-2 | . | TRBV6-4 | . | CASSEDGTHGYTF | TGTGCCAGCAGTGAGGACGGGACTCATGGCTACACCTTC
TRBJ1-6 | TRBD1 | TRBV9 | . | CASSVDNRGRSPLHF | TGTGCCAGCAGCGTAGATAACAGGGGGCGATCACCCCTCCACTTT
TRBJ1-5 | . | TRBV13 | . | CASSLNGGADSNQPQHF | TGTGCCAGCAGCTTAAACGGGGGGGCGGATAGCAATCAGCCCCAGCATTTT
TRBJ2-1 | TRBD1 | TRBV2 | . | CAKTGQGTGEQFF | TGTGCCAAAACGGGACAGGGGACGGGTGAGCAGTTCTTC
TRBJ2-7 | TRBD1 | TRBV29-1 | . | CSVYVTGSHEQYF | TGCAGCGTTTATGTGACAGGGTCCCACGAGCAGTACTTC
TRBJ2-7 | . | TRBV7-9 | few | CASSLAGASSYEQYF | TGTGCCAGCAGCCTCGCAGGGGCCTCCTCCTACGAGCAGTACTTC
TRBJ2-7 | . | TRBV18 | . | CASSPPVGLRGNEQYF | TGTGCCAGCTCACCACCCGTGGGACTCAGAGGCAACGAGCAGTACTTC
TRBJ1-2 | . | TRBV28 | . | CASSTPGFGYTF | TGTGCCAGCAGCACCCCAGGATTTGGCTACACCTTC
TRBJ2-7 | TRBD1 | TRBV7-2 | . | CASSPGQGELNEQYF | TGTGCCAGCAGCCCCGGACAGGGGGAGTTAAACGAGCAGTACTTC
TRBJ2-5 | . | TRBV29-1 | . | CSVELAGETQYF | TGCAGCGTTGAATTGGCGGGAGAGACCCAGTACTTC
TRBJ2-6 | . | TRBV5-4 | . | CASSVTGSSGANVLTF | TGTGCCAGCAGCGTCACAGGGAGTTCTGGGGCCAACGTCCTGACTTTC
TRBJ1-2 | . | TRBV10-3 | . | CAISEAGWAEGYTF | TGTGCCATCAGTGAGGCAGGGTGGGCTGAAGGCTACACCTTC
TRBJ2-1 | . | TRBV2 | . | CASSNLGGGRVFF | TGTGCCAGCAGCAACCTTGGGGGGGGCAGGGTGTTCTTC
TRBJ1-2 | . | TRBV11-2 | . | CASTIGAGEGYTF | TGTGCCAGCACCATAGGGGCAGGGGAGGGCTACACCTTC
TRBJ1-5 | TRBD1 | TRBV6-6 | . | CASTLWAQGAQPQHF | TGTGCCAGCACCCTATGGGCACAGGGGGCCCAGCCCCAGCATTTT
TRBJ1-1 | . | TRBV7-8 | . | CASSLSDGGTEAFF | TGTGCCAGCAGCTTAAGTGACGGAGGGACTGAAGCTTTCTTT
TRBJ2-7 | . | TRBV29-1 | . | CSVEYTDEQYF | TGCAGCGTTGAATATACGGACGAGCAGTACTTC
TRBJ1-4 | . | TRBV7-9 | . | CASSFLQGTNEKLFF | TGTGCCAGCAGCTTCCTTCAGGGGACTAATGAAAAACTGTTTTTT
TRBJ1-1 | . | TRBV3-1/TRBV3-2 | few | CASSLPIRALNTEAFF | TGTGCCAGCAGCCTACCGATCAGGGCCCTGAACACTGAAGCTTTCTTT
TRBJ2-7 | TRBD1 | TRBV5-1 | . | CASSSGQGAYEQYF | TGCGCCAGCAGCTCGGGACAGGGGGCCTACGAGCAGTACTTC
TRBJ2-1 | TRBD1 | TRBV15 | . | CATSRVDRGAYNEQFF | TGTGCCACCAGCAGAGTGGACAGGGGGGCGTACAATGAGCAGTTCTTC
TRBJ1-1 | . | TRBV5-1 | . | CASSLVGGYTEAFF | TGCGCCAGCAGCTTGGTAGGGGGTTACACTGAAGCTTTCTTT
TRBJ2-2 | TRBD2 | TRBV7-8 | . | CASSLASGPNTGELFF | TGTGCCAGCAGCTTGGCTAGCGGACCAAACACCGGGGAGCTGTTTTTT
TRBJ1-2 | . | TRBV7-9 | . | CASSFQGSYGYTF | TGTGCCAGCAGCTTCCAGGGGAGCTATGGCTACACCTTC
TRBJ2-5 | TRBD2 | TRBV27 | few | CASSLTSASRTQYF | TGTGCCAGCAGTTTAACTAGCGCCAGTCGGACCCAGTACTTC
TRBJ2-5 | . | TRBV20-1 | . | CSEKRQETQYF | TGCAGTGAAAAGCGGCAAGAGACCCAGTACTTC
TRBJ1-1 | . | TRBV6-5 | . | CASSWGDTEAFF | TGTGCCAGCAGTTGGGGAGACACTGAAGCTTTCTTT
TRBJ2-2 | . | TRBV9 | . | CASSPSTSTGELFF | TGTGCCAGCAGCCCCAGTACTAGTACCGGGGAGCTGTTTTTT
TRBJ2-5 | . | TRBV30 | . | CAWRQAGQYQETQYF | TGTGCCTGGAGACAGGCTGGCCAGTACCAAGAGACCCAGTACTTC
TRBJ1-2 | . | TRBV5-1 | . | CASSLEGIGEGYTF | TGCGCCAGCAGCTTGGAGGGAATCGGGGAGGGCTACACCTTC
TRBJ2-7 | . | TRBV11-2 | . | CASSLPVTYEQYF | TGTGCCAGCAGCTTACCGGTAACCTACGAGCAGTACTTC
TRBJ2-3 | TRBD2 | TRBV25-1 | once | CATALTSGSTDTQYF | TGTGCCACCGCCCTGACTAGCGGTAGCACAGATACGCAGTATTTT
TRBJ2-1 | . | TRBV4-1 | . | CASSQVGASDEQFF | TGCGCCAGCAGCCAAGTTGGGGCTAGCGATGAGCAGTTCTTC
TRBJ1-1 | . | TRBV6-4 | . | CASRMTANTEAFF | TGTGCCAGCAGGATGACAGCGAACACTGAAGCTTTCTTT
TRBJ2-1 | . | TRBV9 | . | CASSERALSSYNEQFF | TGTGCCAGCAGCGAGAGGGCGCTGAGCTCCTACAATGAGCAGTTCTTC
TRBJ1-1 | . | TRBV2 | . | CASSEWGIPFF | TGTGCCAGCAGTGAGTGGGGCATACCTTTCTTT
TRBJ1-1 | TRBD1 | TRBV6-5 | . | CASSPQGAVNTEAFF | TGTGCCAGCAGTCCACAGGGGGCTGTGAACACTGAAGCTTTCTTT
TRBJ2-1 | TRBD2 | TRBV4-3 | . | CASSQVSSGSDEQFF | TGCGCCAGCAGCCAAGTGAGTAGCGGGAGCGATGAGCAGTTCTTC
TRBJ2-1 | TRBD1 | TRBV5-1 | few | CASSFRTGDGNEQFF | TGCGCCAGCAGCTTCCGTACAGGGGATGGGAATGAGCAGTTCTTC
TRBJ1-1 | . | TRBV11-2 | . | CASSLVLPEAFF | TGTGCCAGCAGCTTAGTCCTCCCTGAAGCTTTCTTT
TRBJ2-1 | TRBD2 | TRBV6-1 | . | CASSESGGYNEQFF | TGTGCCAGCAGTGAGAGCGGGGGGTACAATGAGCAGTTCTTC